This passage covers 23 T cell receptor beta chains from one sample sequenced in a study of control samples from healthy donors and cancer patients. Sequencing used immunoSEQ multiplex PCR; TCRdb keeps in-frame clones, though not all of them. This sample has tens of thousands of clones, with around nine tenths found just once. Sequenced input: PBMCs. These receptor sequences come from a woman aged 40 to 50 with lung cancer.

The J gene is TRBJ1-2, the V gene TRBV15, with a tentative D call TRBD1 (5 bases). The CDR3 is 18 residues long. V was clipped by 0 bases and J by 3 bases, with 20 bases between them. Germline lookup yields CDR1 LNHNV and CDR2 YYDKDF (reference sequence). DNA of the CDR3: TGTGCCACCAGCAGAGAGATAAGGGGCACCCTATCGGACTATGGCTACACCTTC. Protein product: CATSREIRGTLSDYGYTF.

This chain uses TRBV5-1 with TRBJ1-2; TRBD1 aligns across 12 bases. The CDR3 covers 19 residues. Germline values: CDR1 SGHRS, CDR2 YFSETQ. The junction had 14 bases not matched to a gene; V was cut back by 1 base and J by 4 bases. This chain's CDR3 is CASSLWGASGTGGLYGYTF. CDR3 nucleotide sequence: TGCGCCAGCAGCTTGTGGGGAGCATCCGGGACAGGGGGCCTCTATGGCTACACCTTC.

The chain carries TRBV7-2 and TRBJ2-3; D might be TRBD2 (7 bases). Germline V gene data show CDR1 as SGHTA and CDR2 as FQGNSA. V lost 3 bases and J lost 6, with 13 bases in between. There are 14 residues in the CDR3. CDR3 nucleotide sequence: TGTGCCAGCAGCTTTGGGGGGGGCCCCGATACGCAGTATTTT. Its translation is CASSFGGGPDTQYF.

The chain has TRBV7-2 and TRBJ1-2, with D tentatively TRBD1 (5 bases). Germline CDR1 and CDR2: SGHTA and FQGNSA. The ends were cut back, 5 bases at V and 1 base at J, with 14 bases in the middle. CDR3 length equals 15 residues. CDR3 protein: CASSRTEGLNYGYTF. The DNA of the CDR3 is TGTGCCAGCAGCCGTACCGAGGGGCTTAACTATGGCTACACCTTC.

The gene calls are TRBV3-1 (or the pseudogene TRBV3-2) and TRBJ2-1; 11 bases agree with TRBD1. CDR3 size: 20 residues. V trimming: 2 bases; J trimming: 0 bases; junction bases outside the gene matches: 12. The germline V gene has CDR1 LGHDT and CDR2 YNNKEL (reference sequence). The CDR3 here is CASSQKPGQGDQASYNEQFF. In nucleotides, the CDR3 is TGTGCCAGCAGCCAAAAACCGGGACAGGGGGATCAGGCCTCCTACAATGAGCAGTTCTTC.

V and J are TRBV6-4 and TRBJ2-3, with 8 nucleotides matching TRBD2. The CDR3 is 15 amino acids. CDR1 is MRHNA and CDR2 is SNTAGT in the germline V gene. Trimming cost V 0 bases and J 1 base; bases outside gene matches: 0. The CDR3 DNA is TGTGCCAGCAGTGACTCTAGCGGGGGCACAGATACGCAGTATTTT. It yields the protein CASSDSSGGTDTQYF.

In nucleotides, the CDR3 is TGTGCCAGCAGTTTAAGTCAGGGGGCGTATGAAAAACTGTTTTTT. Its translation: CASSLSQGAYEKLFF. The chain joins TRBV27 to TRBJ1-4, with TRBD1 matching 8 bases. Trimming cost V 2 bases and J 6 bases; bases outside gene matches: 5. Germline assignment: CDR1 MNHEY and CDR2 SMNVEV (reference sequence). The CDR3 sequence is 15 residues long.

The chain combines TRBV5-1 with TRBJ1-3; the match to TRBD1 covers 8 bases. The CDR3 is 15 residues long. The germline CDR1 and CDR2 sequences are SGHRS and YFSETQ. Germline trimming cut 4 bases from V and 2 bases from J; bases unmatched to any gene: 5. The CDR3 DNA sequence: TGCGCCAGCAGCCCTGACAGGGGCCCTGGAAACACCATATATTTT. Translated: CASSPDRGPGNTIYF.

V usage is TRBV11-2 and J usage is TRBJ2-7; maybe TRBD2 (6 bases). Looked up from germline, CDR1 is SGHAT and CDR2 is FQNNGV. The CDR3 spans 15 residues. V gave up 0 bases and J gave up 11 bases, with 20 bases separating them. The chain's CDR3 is CASSLEEGTYYGKYF. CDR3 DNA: TGTGCCAGCAGCTTAGAGGAGGGCACCTATTACGGGAAGTACTTC.

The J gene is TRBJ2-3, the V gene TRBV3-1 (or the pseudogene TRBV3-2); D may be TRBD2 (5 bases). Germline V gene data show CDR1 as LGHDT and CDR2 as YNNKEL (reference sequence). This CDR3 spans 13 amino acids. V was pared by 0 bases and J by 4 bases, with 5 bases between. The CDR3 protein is CASSQERADTQYF. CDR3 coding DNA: TGTGCCAGCAGCCAAGAGAGGGCAGATACGCAGTATTTT.

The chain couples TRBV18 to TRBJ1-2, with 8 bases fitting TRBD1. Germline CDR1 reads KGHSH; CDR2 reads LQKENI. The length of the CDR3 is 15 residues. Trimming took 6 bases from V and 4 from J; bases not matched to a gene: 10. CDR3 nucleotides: TGTGCCAGCTCCCCCGGGACAGGAGAAACCTATGGCTACACCTTC. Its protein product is CASSPGTGETYGYTF.

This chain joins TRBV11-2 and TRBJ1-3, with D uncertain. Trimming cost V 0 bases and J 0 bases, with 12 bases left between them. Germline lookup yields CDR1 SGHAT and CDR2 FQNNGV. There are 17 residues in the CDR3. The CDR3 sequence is CASSLDVAGYSGNTIYF. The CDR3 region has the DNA TGTGCCAGCAGCTTAGATGTGGCAGGCTACTCTGGAAACACCATATATTTT.

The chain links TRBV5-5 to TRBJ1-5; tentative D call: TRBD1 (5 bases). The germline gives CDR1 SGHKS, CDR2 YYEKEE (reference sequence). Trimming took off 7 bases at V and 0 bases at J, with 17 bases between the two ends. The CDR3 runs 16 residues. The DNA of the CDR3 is TGTGCCAGCCAACTTGGGGGAGGTAATAGCAATCAGCCCCAGCATTTT. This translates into CASQLGGGNSNQPQHF.

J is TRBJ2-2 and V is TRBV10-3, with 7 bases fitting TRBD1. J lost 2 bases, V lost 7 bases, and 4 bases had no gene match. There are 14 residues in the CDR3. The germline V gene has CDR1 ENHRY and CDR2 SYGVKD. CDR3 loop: CAINRQGNTGELFF. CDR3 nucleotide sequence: TGTGCCATCAATCGACAGGGAAACACCGGGGAGCTGTTTTTT.

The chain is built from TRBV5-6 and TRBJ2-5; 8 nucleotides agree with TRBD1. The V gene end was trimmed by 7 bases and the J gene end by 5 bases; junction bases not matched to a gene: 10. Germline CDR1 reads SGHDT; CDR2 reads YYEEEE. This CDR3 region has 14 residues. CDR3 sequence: CASYLRTGRETQYF. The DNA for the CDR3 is TGTGCCAGCTACCTACGGACAGGGCGGGAGACCCAGTACTTC.

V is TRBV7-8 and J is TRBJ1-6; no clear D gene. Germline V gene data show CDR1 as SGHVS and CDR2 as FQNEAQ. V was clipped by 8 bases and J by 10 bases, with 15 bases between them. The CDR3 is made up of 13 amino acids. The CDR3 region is CASGVSRESPLHF. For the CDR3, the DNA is TGTGCCAGCGGGGTGTCTCGGGAATCACCCCTCCACTTT.

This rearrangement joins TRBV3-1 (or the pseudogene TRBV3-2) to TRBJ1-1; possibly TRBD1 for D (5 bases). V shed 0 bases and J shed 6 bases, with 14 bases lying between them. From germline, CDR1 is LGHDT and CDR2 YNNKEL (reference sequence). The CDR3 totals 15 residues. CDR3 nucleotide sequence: TGTGCCAGCAGCCAAGATCTCGGGGGATTCGCTGAAGCTTTCTTT. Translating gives CASSQDLGGFAEAFF.

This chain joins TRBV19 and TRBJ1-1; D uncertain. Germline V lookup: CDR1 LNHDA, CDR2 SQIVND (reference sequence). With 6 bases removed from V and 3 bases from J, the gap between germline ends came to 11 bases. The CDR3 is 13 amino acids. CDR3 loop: CASRPPADTEAFF. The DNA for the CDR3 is TGTGCCAGTAGACCTCCCGCCGACACTGAAGCTTTCTTT. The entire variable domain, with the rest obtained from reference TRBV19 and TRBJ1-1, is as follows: DGGITQSPKYLFRKEGQNVTLSCEQNLNHDAMYWYRQDPGQGLRLIYYSQIVNDFQKGDIAEGYSVSREKKESFPLTVTSAQKNPTAFYLCASRPPADTEAFFGQGTRLTVV.

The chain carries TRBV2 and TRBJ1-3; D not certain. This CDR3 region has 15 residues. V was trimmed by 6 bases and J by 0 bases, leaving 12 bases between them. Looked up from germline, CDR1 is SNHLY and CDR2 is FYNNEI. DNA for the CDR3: TGTGCCAGCAGGGCCCAACCATCCTCTGGAAACACCATATATTTT. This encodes CASRAQPSSGNTIYF.

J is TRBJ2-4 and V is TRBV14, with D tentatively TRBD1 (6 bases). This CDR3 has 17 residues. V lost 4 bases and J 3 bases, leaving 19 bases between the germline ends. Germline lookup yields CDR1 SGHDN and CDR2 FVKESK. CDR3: CASSPQGWDSDKNIQYF. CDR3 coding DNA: TGTGCCAGCAGCCCACAGGGTTGGGATTCGGACAAAAACATTCAGTACTTC.

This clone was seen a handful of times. CDR3 DNA: TGCGCCAGCAGCTTGGGCAGGGTTTCTGGAAACACCATATATTTT. Protein product: CASSLGRVSGNTIYF. This chain links TRBV5-1 with TRBJ1-3; maybe TRBD1 (5 bases). V lost 0 bases, J lost 1 base, and 8 bases lay in between. CDR3 length: 15 amino acids. The germline V gene has CDR1 SGHRS and CDR2 YFSETQ.

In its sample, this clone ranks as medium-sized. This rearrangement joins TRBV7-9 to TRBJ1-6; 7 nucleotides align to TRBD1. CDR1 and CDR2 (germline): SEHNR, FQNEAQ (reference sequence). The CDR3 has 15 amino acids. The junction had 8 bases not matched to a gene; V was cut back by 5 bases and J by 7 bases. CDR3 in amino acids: CASSPPQGTNSPLHF. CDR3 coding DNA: TGTGCCAGCAGCCCCCCACAGGGGACAAATTCACCCCTCCACTTT.

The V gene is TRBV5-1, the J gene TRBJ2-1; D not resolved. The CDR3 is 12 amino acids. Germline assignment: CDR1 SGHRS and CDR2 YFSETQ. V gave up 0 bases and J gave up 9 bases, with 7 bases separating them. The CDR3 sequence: CASSLGDGEQFF. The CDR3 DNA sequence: TGCGCCAGCAGCTTGGGGGATGGTGAGCAGTTCTTC.